One sample yielded the 5 T cell receptor beta chains listed below, sequenced in a study of T cells in Graves' hyperthyroidism and ophthalmopathy (dated by TCRdb to about 2019). The protocol used for the library was multiplex PCR. The instrument given in TCRdb is Illumina HiSeq 2000. Amplification of TCR beta CDR3 regions was carried out from RNA transcripts. A first-round RT-PCR of the TCR CDR3 used the HTBI primer set with the Qiagen OneStep RT-PCR kit. Starting from the raw public reads, TCRdb applied fastp trimming at Q25, assembled clones with MiXCR and retained in-frame beta chains. Duplicate CDR3 protein sequences are folded into a single record with the most common DNA and genes. The sample includes some 250,000 distinct CDR3 sequences, with 13% to 15% observed a single time. In total, the top ten clones hold 30% to 35% of the sample. Sequencing used blood. The receptors stem from a woman in her 50s with Graves' hyperthyroidism that later progressed to Graves' ophthalmopathy.

The sample holds a few counts of this clonotype. V usage is TRBV9 and J usage is TRBJ2-1; 7 bases line up with TRBD2. Germline V gene lookup returns CDR1 SGDLS and CDR2 YYNGEE. The V gene end was trimmed by 5 bases and the J gene end by 7 bases; junction bases not matched to a gene: 3. The CDR3 is made up of 12 amino acids. Here the CDR3 DNA reads TGTGCCAGCAGGGGCGGGGGAAATGAGCAGTTCTTC. It is translated as CASRGGGNEQFF.

There are a few counts of this clonotype. The V gene is TRBV15, the J gene TRBJ2-3, with D hard to call. The CDR3 is 13 residues long. CDR1 is LNHNV, CDR2 YYDKDF, per germline (reference sequence). V was pared by 9 bases and J by 0 bases, with 10 bases between. CDR3 protein: CATQHSSTDTQYF. Here the CDR3 DNA reads TGTGCCACTCAGCATTCCAGCACAGATACGCAGTATTTT.

The chain couples TRBV6-4 to TRBJ2-3; D remains ambiguous. The germline gives CDR1 MRHNA, CDR2 SNTAGT. The CDR3 is 13 residues long. Trimming shortened V by 4 bases and J by 6 bases, and 11 bases separated the two germline ends. DNA of the CDR3: TGTGCCAGCAGTGTAAGGGAATGGGATACGCAGTATTTT. It translates to CASSVREWDTQYF.

This clonotype was detected ten times or more. V gene TRBV24-1 combines with J gene TRBJ2-1; 11 nucleotides align to TRBD2. After removal of 6 bases from V and 9 bases from J, the junction contained 21 bases not matched to a gene. CDR1 and CDR2 from the germline V gene are KGHDR and SFDVKD. This CDR3 contains 19 residues. The CDR3 protein is CATSPVAGGNQGGVSEQFF. The CDR3, as DNA: TGTGCCACCAGTCCAGTAGCGGGAGGGAACCAGGGGGGGGTAAGTGAGCAGTTCTTC.

This clonotype was seen repeatedly, ten times or more. The chain joins TRBV12-3 or TRBV12-4 to TRBJ2-7; TRBD2 matches at 8 bases. The CDR3 totals 15 residues. The J segment lost 6 bases and the V segment lost 8 bases, leaving 15 bases of the junction unmatched. CDR3 loop: CASDRAGLGGGEQYF. The CDR3 DNA reads TGTGCCAGCGACCGAGCGGGACTAGGAGGTGGCGAGCAGTACTTC.